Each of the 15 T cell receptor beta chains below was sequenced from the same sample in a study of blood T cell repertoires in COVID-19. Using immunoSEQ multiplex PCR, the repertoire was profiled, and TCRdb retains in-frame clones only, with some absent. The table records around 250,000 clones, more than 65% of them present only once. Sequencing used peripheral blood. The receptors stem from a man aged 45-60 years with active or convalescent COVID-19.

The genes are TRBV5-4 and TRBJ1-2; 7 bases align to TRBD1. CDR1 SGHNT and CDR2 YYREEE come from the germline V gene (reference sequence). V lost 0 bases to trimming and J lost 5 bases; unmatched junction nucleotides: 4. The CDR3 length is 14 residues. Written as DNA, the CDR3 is TGTGCCAGCAGCTTGGAGGGCAGGGGGTATGGCTACACCTTC. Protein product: CASSLEGRGYGYTF.

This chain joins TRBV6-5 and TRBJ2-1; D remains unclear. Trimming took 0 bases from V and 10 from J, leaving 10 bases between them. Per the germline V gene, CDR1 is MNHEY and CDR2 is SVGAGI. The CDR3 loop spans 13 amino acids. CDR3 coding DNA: TGTGCCAGCAGTTACTCAGCTGCTCGGGAGCAGTTCTTC. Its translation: CASSYSAAREQFF.

CDR3 in amino acids: CAWSVKTPGNEKLFF. In DNA, the CDR3 is TGTGCCTGGAGTGTAAAGACACCGGGGAATGAAAAACTGTTTTTT. The chain links TRBV30 to TRBJ1-4; D remains ambiguous. Germline assignment: CDR1 GTSNPN and CDR2 SVGIG (reference sequence). The germline V and J ends were trimmed by 0 bases and 5 bases, with 13 bases remaining between them. The CDR3 has 15 residues.

CDR3 in amino acids: CASSQDLNGGNEKLFF. CDR3 DNA: TGCGCCAGCAGCCAAGATCTCAACGGGGGAAATGAAAAACTGTTTTTT. V gene TRBV4-3 combines with J gene TRBJ1-4; maybe TRBD1 (5 bases). The V gene's germline CDR1 is LGHNA and CDR2 YSLEER. Trimming left V 0 bases short and J 5 bases short, with 13 bases between. The CDR3 extends over 16 amino acids.

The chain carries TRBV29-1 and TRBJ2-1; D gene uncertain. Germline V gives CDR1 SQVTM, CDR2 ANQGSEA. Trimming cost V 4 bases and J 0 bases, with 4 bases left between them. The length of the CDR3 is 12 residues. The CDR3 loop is CSVGYSYNEQFF. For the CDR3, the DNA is TGCAGCGTTGGCTACTCCTACAATGAGCAGTTCTTC.

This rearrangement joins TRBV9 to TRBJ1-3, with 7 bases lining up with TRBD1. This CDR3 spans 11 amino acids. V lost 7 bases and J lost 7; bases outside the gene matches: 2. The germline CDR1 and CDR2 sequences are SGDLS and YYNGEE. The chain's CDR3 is CASPQGNTIYF. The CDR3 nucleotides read TGTGCCAGCCCACAGGGGAACACCATATATTTT.

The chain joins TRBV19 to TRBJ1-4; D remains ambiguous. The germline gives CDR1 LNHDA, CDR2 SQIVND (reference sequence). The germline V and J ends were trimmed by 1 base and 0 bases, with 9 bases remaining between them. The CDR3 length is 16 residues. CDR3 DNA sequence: TGTGCCAGTAGTATAGTCCGGTCCACAACTAATGAAAAACTGTTTTTT. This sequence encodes CASSIVRSTTNEKLFF.

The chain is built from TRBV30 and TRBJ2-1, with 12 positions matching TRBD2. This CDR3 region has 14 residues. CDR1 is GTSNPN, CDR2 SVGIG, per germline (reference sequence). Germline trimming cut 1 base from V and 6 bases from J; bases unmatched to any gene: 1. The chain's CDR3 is CAWSASGGANEQFF. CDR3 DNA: TGTGCCTGGAGTGCTAGCGGGGGGGCCAATGAGCAGTTCTTC. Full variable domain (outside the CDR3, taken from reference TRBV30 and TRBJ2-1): SQTIHQWPATLVQPVGSPLSLECTVEGTSNPNLYWYRQAAGRGLQLLFYSVGIGQISSEVPQNLSASRPQDRQFILSSKKLLLSDSGFYLCAWSASGGANEQFFGPGTRLTVL.

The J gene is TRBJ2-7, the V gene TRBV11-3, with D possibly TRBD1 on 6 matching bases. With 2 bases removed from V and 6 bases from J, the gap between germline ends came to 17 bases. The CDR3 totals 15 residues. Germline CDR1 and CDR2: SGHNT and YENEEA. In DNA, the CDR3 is TGTGCCAGCAGCTTAACGGGAACAGGGTCGGTCGAGCAGTACTTC. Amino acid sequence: CASSLTGTGSVEQYF. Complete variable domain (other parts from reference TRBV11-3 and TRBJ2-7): EAGVVQSPRYKIIEKKQPVAFWCNPISGHNTLYWYLQNLGQGPELLIRYENEEAVDDSQLPKDRFSAERLKGVDSTLKIQPAELGDSAVYLCASSLTGTGSVEQYFGPGTRLTVT.

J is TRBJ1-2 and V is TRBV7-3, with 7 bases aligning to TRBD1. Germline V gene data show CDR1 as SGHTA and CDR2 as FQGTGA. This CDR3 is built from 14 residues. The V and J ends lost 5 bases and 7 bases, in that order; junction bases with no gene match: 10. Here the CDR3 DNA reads TGTGCCAGCAGCCCCACCGGGACAGCTCGTGGCTACACCTTC. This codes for CASSPTGTARGYTF.

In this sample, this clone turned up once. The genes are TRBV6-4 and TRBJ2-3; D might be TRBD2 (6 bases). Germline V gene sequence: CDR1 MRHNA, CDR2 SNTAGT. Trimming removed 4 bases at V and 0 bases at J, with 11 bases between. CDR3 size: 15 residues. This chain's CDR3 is CASSAEGLSTDTQYF. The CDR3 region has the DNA TGTGCCAGCAGTGCCGAGGGACTTAGCACAGATACGCAGTATTTT.

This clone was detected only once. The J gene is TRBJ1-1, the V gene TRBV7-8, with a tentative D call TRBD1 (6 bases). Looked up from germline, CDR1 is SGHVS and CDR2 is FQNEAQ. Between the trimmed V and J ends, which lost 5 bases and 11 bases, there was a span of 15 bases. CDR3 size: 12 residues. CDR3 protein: CASSPSGTRAFF. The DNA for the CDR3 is TGTGCCAGCAGCCCCTCCGGGACAAGGGCTTTCTTT. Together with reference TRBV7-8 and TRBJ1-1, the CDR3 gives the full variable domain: GAGVSQSPRYKVAKRGQDVALRCDPISGHVSLFWYQQALGQGPEFLTYFQNEAQLDKSGLPSDRFFAERPEGSVSTLKIQRTQQEDSAVYLCASSPSGTRAFFGQGTRLTVV.

The CDR3 DNA reads as TGTGCCAGCAGCGGACGGGACAGGGGGTTTGAGCAGTACTTC. Translated, it gives CASSGRDRGFEQYF. The chain couples TRBV7-2 to TRBJ2-7, with 11 nucleotides matching TRBD1. CDR3 length equals 14 residues. Germline V gene data show CDR1 as SGHTA and CDR2 as FQGNSA. V was pared by 5 bases and J by 7 bases, with 7 bases of the junction left unmatched.

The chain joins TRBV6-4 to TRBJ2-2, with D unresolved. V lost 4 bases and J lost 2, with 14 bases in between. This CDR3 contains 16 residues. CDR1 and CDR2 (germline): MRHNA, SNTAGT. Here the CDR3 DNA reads TGTGCCAGCAGTGCCCTAGGCGGCGGTAACACCGGGGAGCTGTTTTTT. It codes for CASSALGGGNTGELFF.

The CDR3 protein is CASSAWGDSVDIQYF. The CDR3 nucleotides read TGTGCCAGCAGCGCCTGGGGGGATTCAGTTGACATTCAGTACTTC. V is TRBV9 and J is TRBJ2-4; TRBD2 might be the D (6 bases). This CDR3 has 15 amino acids. Germline CDR1 SGDLS, CDR2 YYNGEE. The germline V and J ends were trimmed by 3 bases and 8 bases, with 18 bases remaining between them.